The sequence of this T cell receptor (beta chain) was determined in a study of blood T cells in healthy people across ages. Study details: Template-switching capture recovered about one barcoded beta molecule per two T cells.

V was clipped by 6 bases and J by 5 bases, with 17 bases between them. CDR1 is MNHNY, CDR2 SVGAGI, per germline (reference sequence). This CDR3 has 15 amino acids. All donors came from Russia, were Caucasian and healthy, and spanned ages roughly 6 to 100. A second PCR of roughly 7 to 11 cycles used a sample-barcoded 5' primer and a J-beta primer mix. MiXCR, applied by TCRdb to the 5' RACE reads, yields one record per CDR3 protein. Of 750,000 to 950,000 distinct CDR3 sequences in the sample, less than 70% were seen once. Sequenced: blood. This sequence joins TRBV6-6 and TRBJ2-1; TRBD2 might be the D (6 bases). This TCR derives from an elderly man in good health. The CDR3 here is CASRPPRDSDNEQFF. In DNA form, the CDR3 reads TGTGCCAGCAGGCCGCCCCGGGACTCTGACAATGAGCAGTTCTTC.